This T cell receptor (beta chain) was retrieved from a study of T cell responses to AZD1222 COVID-19 vaccine (dated by TCRdb to about 2021). Describing the broader study: AZD1222 recipients given second doses at about 4 weeks or at about 12 weeks were pooled, since spike-specific TCR depth and breadth were not found to differ between the two schedules. A total of more than 230 trial participants underwent TCR sequencing, of whom about 210 received two doses of AZD1222 and about 25 received two doses of the MenACWY control vaccine. Trial participants were enrolled by age into 18-55, 56-69 and 70-plus year subgroups, with around 150, 28 and 57 TCR-sequenced participants respectively.

As regards this clone: Its antigen remains unidentified. Base qualities are not recorded, but no much larger clone differs from it by a single base.

Study-wide conclusions, independent of this receptor: Conclusions about previously exposed vaccinees are limited because only five to seven AZD1222 recipients were SARS-CoV-2 seropositive at baseline. No day 14 peak-response samples were available, so repertoires were characterized only after the peak T cell response. Most participants were white British and females outnumbered males, and the authors suggested that clonal diversity may have been underestimated. A significant rise in spike-specific TCR breadth and depth was observed after two AZD1222 doses relative to day 0 and relative to MenACWY recipients. The 56-69-year group was small, and its depth increase did not reach significance, likely because of low power. Reportedly, close to half of the unique spike-specific TCRs recognized epitopes lying outside the regions that are mutated in the B.1.351 and B.1.1.7 variants. CD4 TCRs associated with the vaccine covered the entire spike protein, and the dominant responses were in regions 160-218 and 743-854.

The time point label here, explained by the study, means: baseline before first vaccination. Samples from vaccinated people were obtained from the UK trials COV001 and COV002, which included a single-blind randomized controlled phase 2/3 trial of AZD1222 (ChAdOx1 nCoV-19) in healthy adults. Trial participant PBMC samples were collected at day 0 and day 28 after the second dose for TCRbeta chain sequencing. Inclusive of the bounding cysteine and phenylalanine, the CDR3 is 17 residues long. CDR3 DNA is the only sequence kept; it has 51 bases, read in frame from the first base. The germline V gene supplies CDR1 MGHDK and CDR2 SYGVNS. Between the V and J ends, shortened by 0 bases and 0 bases respectively, the junction contains 9 bases. The CDR3 regions of human TCRbeta chains were subjected to immunosequencing. In the source study's methods: TCRs in the repertoires were matched against a reference library of SARS-CoV-2-specific TCRs that had been generated with the MIRA antigen-specificity platform. Breadth meant the fraction of unique TCRs that were SARS-CoV-2-associated, whereas depth meant the fraction of total T cells that were SARS-CoV-2-associated. Using the MIRA data, each spike-specific TCR was mapped to the spike region that the TCR reacts to and placed in a CD4 or CD8 class. Log10-transformed breadth and depth values were compared by one-way ANOVA with Sidak's multiple comparisons tests. The clones in this table, taken by TCRdb from immuneACCESS, are in-frame only. Not every clone is retained; where verified, under half of the shortfall comes from an unresolved V gene, and the cause of the rest is unknown. The DNA gave D and trimming, while V, J and clone size come from that table. The sample profile shows 100,000 to 130,000 clones; around nine tenths of them were found once. Clones ranked in the top ten supply 20% to 25% of the sample.

This sequence uses TRBV25-1 and TRBJ1-6; there is no confident call for the D gene. Source: peripheral blood, taken on day 0 of AZD1222 vaccination. This sequence was found in an adult in good health. The CDR3 region has the sequence CASSEYHSGSYNSPLHF. The sequenced DNA is TGTGCCAGCAGTGAATATCACTCGGGCTCCTATAATTCACCCCTCCACTTT.